One sample yielded the 10 T cell receptor beta chains listed below, sequenced in a study of T cell changes during pregnancy in multiple sclerosis. Generated by immunoSEQ multiplex PCR, the TCRdb table keeps only in-frame clones and is missing some. The sample holds roughly 65,000 clones; about 93% are singletons and the top ten take roughly 1.4%. This sample comprised peripheral blood, obtained in the third trimester of pregnancy. Every receptor here comes from a female donor in good health, enrolled as a control in a pregnancy study.

V and J are TRBV28 and TRBJ1-6; tentatively, D is TRBD1 (5 bases). CDR3 length equals 18 residues. Deletions cut 3 bases from V and 0 bases from J, with 15 bases between. Germline CDR1 and CDR2: MDHEN and SYDVKM. The CDR3 DNA reads as TGTGCCAGCAGTTTTCGGGCAGGGTTGAGCTCCTATAATTCACCCCTCCACTTT. This sequence encodes CASSFRAGLSSYNSPLHF.

The table lists this clone with a count of one. The chain combines TRBV5-8 with TRBJ1-6, with D uncertain. The germline V gene encodes CDR1 SGHTS and CDR2 YDEGEE. Between the trimmed V and J ends, which lost 4 bases and 0 bases, there was a span of 8 bases. This CDR3 comprises 15 residues. CDR3 DNA: TGTGCCAGCAGCCGACGGAGCTCCTATAATTCACCCCTCCACTTT. This codes for CASSRRSSYNSPLHF.

This chain links TRBV4-3 with TRBJ2-3; no clear D. In germline, CDR1 is LGHNA, CDR2 YSLEER. Trimming removed 2 bases at V and 8 bases at J, with 11 bases between. This CDR3 is 13 amino acids long. Here the CDR3 DNA reads TGCGCCAGCAGCCAAATAATATACGGTACGCAGTATTTT. Encoded protein: CASSQIIYGTQYF.

The CDR3 is CAWTRGGEFLYNSPLHF. DNA of the CDR3: TGTGCCTGGACTAGAGGGGGCGAATTCTTGTATAATTCACCCCTCCACTTT. J is TRBJ1-6 and V is TRBV30; 7 bases map to TRBD1. The CDR3 has 17 residues. Germline V gene lookup returns CDR1 GTSNPN and CDR2 SVGIG (reference sequence). The trim removed 4 bases at V and 4 bases at J, leaving 13 bases unmatched.

This chain joins TRBV30 and TRBJ2-3; unclear D gene. V gave up 4 bases and J gave up 4 bases, with 12 bases separating them. The germline V gene encodes CDR1 GTSNPN and CDR2 SVGIG (reference sequence). This CDR3 has 13 amino acids. CDR3 loop: CAWIPGSADTQYF. DNA of the CDR3: TGTGCCTGGATCCCCGGGTCAGCAGATACGCAGTATTTT.

The chain couples TRBV9 to TRBJ2-5; 8 bases fit TRBD1. With V trimmed by 4 bases and J by 8 bases, 10 bases remained unmatched. CDR3 size: 14 residues. Germline CDR1 and CDR2: SGDLS and YYNGEE. The CDR3 sequence is CASSLGTGGDTQYF. The CDR3 nucleotides read TGTGCCAGCAGCCTAGGGACAGGCGGAGACACCCAGTACTTC.

In this sample, this clone turned up once. The J gene is TRBJ2-7, the V gene TRBV7-9; 7 nucleotides agree with TRBD1. The J segment lost 3 bases and the V segment lost 5 bases, leaving 16 bases of the junction unmatched. There are 17 residues in the CDR3. Germline loops: CDR1 SEHNR, CDR2 FQNEAQ (reference sequence). CDR3 sequence reads: CASSPTGTYISGYEQYF. Written as DNA, the CDR3 is TGTGCCAGCAGCCCGACAGGGACCTACATCTCGGGCTACGAGCAGTACTTC.

The chain recombines TRBV2 with TRBJ1-1; D gene ambiguous. Germline values: CDR1 SNHLY, CDR2 FYNNEI. With 8 bases removed from V and 0 bases from J, the gap between germline ends came to 13 bases. This CDR3 has 14 amino acids. CDR3 sequence: CASRRREMNTEAFF. CDR3 sequence (DNA): TGTGCCAGCCGCCGCCGCGAAATGAACACTGAAGCTTTCTTT.

The J gene is TRBJ1-4, the V gene TRBV28; a possible D gene is TRBD1 (5 bases). Germline CDR1 MDHEN, CDR2 SYDVKM. The length of the CDR3 is 14 residues. Trimming stripped 8 bases from V and 12 bases from J, with 22 bases between. The CDR3 DNA reads TGTGCCAGCCTGGGGCAGCTCCAAGGACACGAACTGTTTTTT. Translation gives CASLGQLQGHELFF.

V is TRBV5-1 and J is TRBJ1-4, with D tentatively TRBD1 (6 bases). Germline values: CDR1 SGHRS, CDR2 YFSETQ. V lost 0 bases to trimming and J lost 10 bases, with 16 bases between them. The CDR3 has 15 residues. CDR3 sequence (DNA): TGCGCCAGCAGCTTGGATAGACAGGCTTTTGGAAAACTGTTTTTT. Translation gives CASSLDRQAFGKLFF. The entire variable domain, with the rest obtained from reference TRBV5-1 and TRBJ1-4, is as follows: KAGVTQTPRYLIKTRGQQVTLSCSPISGHRSVSWYQQTPGQGLQFLFEYFSETQRNKGNFPGRFSGRQFSNSRSEMNVSTLELGDSALYLCASSLDRQAFGKLFFGSGTQLSVL.